A single sample gave rise to the 22 T cell receptor beta chains below, sequenced in a study of blood T cells in healthy people across ages. A second roughly 6 to 11 cycle PCR used barcoded and J-beta primers. TCRdb itself ran the 5' RACE reads through MiXCR, one entry per CDR3 protein. This table holds about 900,000 distinct CDR3 sequences, around 68% found once. Sequencing used blood. All receptors come from a man younger than 45 in good health.

The rearrangement links TRBV27 to TRBJ1-4, with 7 nucleotides matching TRBD1. CDR3 length: 15 amino acids. Trimming removed 5 bases from V and 4 bases from J; junction bases left unmatched: 7. The V gene's germline CDR1 is MNHEY and CDR2 SMNVEV (reference sequence). The CDR3 here is CASSPGQVDNEKLFF. The DNA of the CDR3 is TGTGCCAGCAGTCCAGGACAGGTAGATAATGAAAAACTGTTTTTT. The variable domain in full, with the rest retrieved from reference TRBV27 and TRBJ1-4, is EAQVTQNPRYLITVTGKKLTVTCSQNMNHEYMSWYRQDPGLGLRQIYYSMNVEVTDKGDVPEGYKVSRKEKRNFPLILESPSPNQTSLYFCASSPGQVDNEKLFFGSGTQLSVL.

The V and J genes are TRBV27 and TRBJ2-5, with no clear D. The CDR3 loop spans 15 amino acids. The germline gives CDR1 MNHEY, CDR2 SMNVEV (reference sequence). V shed 4 bases and J shed 7 bases, with 19 bases lying between them. Here the CDR3 reads CASSSQPTPSRTQYF. The CDR3, as DNA: TGTGCCAGCAGTTCGCAGCCTACTCCAAGTCGGACCCAGTACTTC.

The rearrangement joins TRBV12-3 or TRBV12-4 to TRBJ1-2; D is ambiguous. Trimming stripped 7 bases from V and 7 bases from J, with 10 bases between. This CDR3 comprises 11 residues. The CDR3 nucleotides are TGTGCCAGCACCCTGGGTCGTGGCTACACCTTC. It codes for CASTLGRGYTF.

The J gene is TRBJ2-6, the V gene TRBV12-3 or TRBV12-4; TRBD1 is a possible D gene (6 bases). The CDR3 consists of 17 residues. The V and J ends lost 5 bases and 2 bases respectively, with 16 bases between them. The CDR3 loop reads CASSPWTAGAGANVLTF. DNA for the CDR3: TGTGCCAGCAGTCCATGGACAGCCGGAGCTGGGGCCAACGTCCTGACTTTC.

This clonotype was detected a few times. The genes are TRBV6-4 and TRBJ2-1; TRBD2 is a possible D gene (6 bases). Germline CDR1 MRHNA, CDR2 SNTAGT. Trimming cost V 3 bases and J 7 bases, with 13 bases left between them. CDR3 length equals 14 residues. The CDR3 sequence is CASSEDGGRNEQFF. The CDR3, as DNA: TGTGCCAGCAGTGAGGACGGGGGTCGGAATGAGCAGTTCTTC.

The gene calls are TRBV7-2 and TRBJ2-3; D may match TRBD1 or TRBD2 (6 bases each). The CDR3 loop spans 15 amino acids. The V end was cut by 5 bases, the J end by 3 bases, with 15 bases between. The germline gives CDR1 SGHTA, CDR2 FQGNSA. The CDR3 spells CASSPTGARTDTQYF. The CDR3 DNA sequence: TGTGCCAGCAGCCCGACGGGGGCTCGAACAGATACGCAGTATTTT.

V gene TRBV6-5 combines with J gene TRBJ2-2; 7 nucleotides line up with TRBD2. From germline, CDR1 is MNHEY and CDR2 SVGAGI. With 2 bases clipped from V and 9 bases from J, the junction kept 6 bases outside the gene matches. CDR3 length: 14 residues. The CDR3 spells CASSYRLAERELFF. The CDR3 nucleotides are TGTGCCAGCAGTTACAGACTAGCAGAACGGGAGCTGTTTTTT.

V gene TRBV12-3 or TRBV12-4 combines with J gene TRBJ1-4; no reliable D call. V was pared by 3 bases and J by 8 bases, with 7 bases between. The CDR3 covers 12 residues. The CDR3 loop reads CASSFDREKLFF. Written as DNA, the CDR3 is TGTGCCAGCAGTTTTGACCGAGAAAAACTGTTTTTT.

This sequence joins TRBV7-9 and TRBJ1-1; D might be TRBD1 (5 bases). The ends were cut back, 2 bases at V and 7 bases at J, with 8 bases in the middle. The CDR3 is 12 amino acids. Per the germline V gene, CDR1 is SEHNR and CDR2 is FQNEAQ (reference sequence). CDR3 coding DNA: TGTGCCAGCAGCTTAACAGGCAGTGAAGCTTTCTTT. The encoded protein is CASSLTGSEAFF. Together with reference TRBV7-9 and TRBJ1-1, the CDR3 gives the full variable domain: DTGVSQNPRHKITKRGQNVTFRCDPISEHNRLYWYRQTLGQGPEFLTYFQNEAQLEKSRLLSDRFSAERPKGSFSTLEIQRTEQGDSAMYLCASSLTGSEAFFGQGTRLTVV.

The J gene is TRBJ2-1, the V gene TRBV20-1, with D unclear. Trimming pared 6 bases from V and 7 bases from J, leaving 10 bases between. CDR3 length equals 11 residues. The germline V gene encodes CDR1 DFQATT and CDR2 SNEGSKA (reference sequence). The CDR3 DNA follows: TGCAGTGCGTCAGCTGGGAATGAGCAGTTCTTC. Translating gives CSASAGNEQFF.

The chain recombines TRBV21-1 with TRBJ2-3; the table's D call of TRBD2 was not tested on the DNA. TRBV21-1 is a recognized pseudogene. The CDR3 covers 20 residues. CDR3 residues: CASRSPGRTSGGAETDTQYF. The CDR3, as DNA: TGTGCCAGCAGGAGTCCAGGAAGGACTAGCGGGGGGGCCGAAACAGATACGCAGTATTTT.

The chain joins TRBV24-1 to TRBJ2-1; TRBD1 aligns across 9 bases. This CDR3 is built from 15 residues. V lost 10 bases and J lost 7; bases outside the gene matches: 13. The V gene's germline CDR1 is KGHDR and CDR2 SFDVKD. The CDR3 region is CATSTTETGGNEQFF. In nucleotides, the CDR3 is TGTGCCACTTCCACAACGGAGACAGGGGGGAATGAGCAGTTCTTC.

The chain carries TRBV19 and TRBJ2-5, with unresolved D. V lost 3 bases and J lost 2, with 19 bases in between. Looked up from germline, CDR1 is LNHDA and CDR2 is SQIVND (reference sequence). The CDR3 runs to 17 residues. CDR3: CASSILTAGEHQETQYF. The CDR3 DNA reads as TGTGCCAGTAGTATCCTCACGGCAGGAGAGCATCAAGAGACCCAGTACTTC.

This chain connects TRBV7-3 to TRBJ2-2, with 16 nucleotides matching TRBD2. CDR1 and CDR2 from the germline V gene are SGHTA and FQGTGA. The CDR3 is 20 residues long. Trimming cost V 5 bases and J 4 bases; bases outside gene matches: 13. The CDR3 DNA follows: TGTGCCAGCAGCGCGTACCCGGGACTAGCGGGGGGGTCGACCACCGGGGAGCTGTTTTTT. Translated: CASSAYPGLAGGSTTGELFF.

A few counts support this clonotype. V usage is TRBV7-9 and J usage is TRBJ2-1, with TRBD2 identical over 9 bases. Germline V gene sequence: CDR1 SEHNR, CDR2 FQNEAQ (reference sequence). The CDR3 runs to 16 residues. V lost 4 bases and J lost 11; bases outside the gene matches: 15. The DNA for the CDR3 is TGTGCCAGCAGCTCCACTGGTAGCGGGGGTACTGAGAAGCAGTTCTTC. This encodes CASSSTGSGGTEKQFF.

The chain recombines TRBV9 with TRBJ1-4, with D unclear. The CDR3 sequence is 15 residues long. V was trimmed by 0 bases and J by 7 bases, leaving 13 bases between them. Germline V gene sequence: CDR1 SGDLS, CDR2 YYNGEE. CDR3 region: CASSVGVDRGEKLFF. CDR3 nucleotides: TGTGCCAGCAGCGTAGGTGTAGATAGAGGTGAAAAACTGTTTTTT.

The gene calls are TRBV18 and TRBJ1-5; D not resolved. This CDR3 region has 15 residues. V gave up 3 bases and J gave up 1 base, with 10 bases separating them. The germline CDR1 and CDR2 sequences are KGHSH and LQKENI. The CDR3 bases are TGTGCCAGCTCACCCGGGGAGGGCAGCAATCAGCCCCAGCATTTT. This encodes CASSPGEGSNQPQHF. Full variable domain (outside the CDR3, taken from reference TRBV18 and TRBJ1-5): NAGVMQNPRHLVRRRGQEARLRCSPMKGHSHVYWYRQLPEEGLKFMVYLQKENIIDESGMPKERFSAEFPKEGPSILRIQQVVRGDSAAYFCASSPGEGSNQPQHFGDGTRLSIL.

This sequence joins TRBV6-6 and TRBJ2-6; no clear D gene. This CDR3 contains 17 residues. V gave up 0 bases and J gave up 4 bases, with 13 bases separating them. Germline CDR1 is MNHNY and CDR2 is SVGAGI (reference sequence). CDR3 in DNA: TGTGCCAGCAGTTACTCGGGCTCGGCGCACGGGGCCAACGTCCTGACTTTC. Translating it yields CASSYSGSAHGANVLTF.

The rearrangement links TRBV20-1 to TRBJ2-1; 14 bases are shared with TRBD2. Germline lookup yields CDR1 DFQATT and CDR2 SNEGSKA (reference sequence). The length of the CDR3 is 15 residues. The trim removed 5 bases at V and 9 bases at J, leaving 9 bases unmatched. The CDR3 protein is CSAGETSGGAFEQFF. DNA of the CDR3: TGCAGTGCTGGGGAGACTAGCGGGGGGGCTTTTGAGCAGTTCTTC.

This chain connects TRBV29-1 to TRBJ1-2, with 7 bases fitting TRBD1. Trimming at V came to 5 bases and at J to 0 bases, leaving 6 bases not matched to a gene. The CDR3 is made up of 14 amino acids. Germline assignment: CDR1 SQVTM and CDR2 ANQGSEA. The CDR3 loop reads CSVWDSSTNYGYTF. The CDR3 coding sequence is TGCAGCGTTTGGGACAGCTCAACTAACTATGGCTACACCTTC.

The chain couples TRBV3-1 to TRBJ2-5; possible D gene TRBD1, 5 bases. CDR3 length equals 16 residues. Germline values: CDR1 LGHDT, CDR2 YNNKEL (reference sequence). Trimming left V 2 bases short and J 2 bases short, with 15 bases between. The CDR3: CASSQFGAAGQETQYF. The CDR3 bases are TGTGCCAGCAGCCAATTTGGGGCGGCCGGTCAAGAGACCCAGTACTTC.

This sequence joins TRBV2 and TRBJ1-4; the D gene is possibly TRBD1 (5 bases). The V gene's germline CDR1 is SNHLY and CDR2 FYNNEI. V was clipped by 6 bases and J by 5 bases, with 10 bases between them. There are 13 residues in the CDR3. CDR3 DNA sequence: TGTGCCAGCAGGTGGACACGGAATGAAAAACTGTTTTTT. This translates into CASRWTRNEKLFF.